These 2 T cell receptor beta chains originate from one sample sequenced in a study of identifying expanded T cells in peripheral blood. TCRdb keeps only in-frame clones here, not all; method: immunoSEQ multiplex PCR. This table has some 130,000 clones, 70% to 90% appearing once. The material sequenced was blood. The source is a person aged 18 to 75 in good health.

This chain joins TRBV10-3 and TRBJ1-1, with D uncertain. The length of the CDR3 is 14 residues. Germline V gives CDR1 ENHRY, CDR2 SYGVKD. The germline V and J ends were trimmed by 2 bases and 1 base, with 8 bases remaining between them. For the CDR3, the DNA is TGTGCCATCAGTGAGCGGGCAGCGAACACTGAAGCTTTCTTT. Translation gives CAISERAANTEAFF.

The chain couples TRBV2 to TRBJ1-2; TRBD1 matches 11 bases. CDR3 size: 15 residues. From germline, CDR1 is SNHLY and CDR2 FYNNEI. Unmatched junction bases numbered 5, after V lost 2 bases and J lost 6 bases. CDR3 nucleotide sequence: TGTGCCAGCAGTGAACGGGGACAGGGGGGTGATGGCTACACCTTC. This encodes CASSERGQGGDGYTF.